This T cell receptor (beta chain) emerged from a study of blood T cell repertoires in COVID-19. On the study more broadly: Donors in the United States, Italy and Spain gave samples during acute or convalescent COVID-19. Sources were T cells, B-cell-depleted T cells, or PBMCs; the material itself was cDNA or gDNA.

The germline V and J ends were trimmed by 3 bases and 5 bases, with 13 bases remaining between them. Germline V CDR1 and CDR2: LNHDA, SQIVND (reference sequence). The CDR3 has 15 residues. Assay used: immunoSEQ multiplex PCR; TCRdb lists only in-frame clones, some missing. The sample includes 120,000 to 150,000 clones, 84% of them seen just once. The sequence was collected from a human donor in a cohort sampled during active COVID-19. The chain joins TRBV19 to TRBJ1-4; a weak D match, TRBD1 (5 bases). The source material was peripheral blood. CDR3 region: CASSISRGTNEKLFF. DNA for the CDR3: TGTGCCAGTAGTATTAGTCGGGGGACGAATGAAAAACTGTTTTTT. Variable domain in full (rest from reference TRBV19 and TRBJ1-4): DGGITQSPKYLFRKEGQNVTLSCEQNLNHDAMYWYRQDPGQGLRLIYYSQIVNDFQKGDIAEGYSVSREKKESFPLTVTSAQKNPTAFYLCASSISRGTNEKLFFGSGTQLSVL.